This T cell receptor beta chain derives from a study of control samples from healthy donors and cancer patients. From germline, CDR1 is LNHDA and CDR2 SQIVND (reference sequence). V lost 2 bases and J 7 bases, leaving 9 bases between the germline ends. There are 13 residues in the CDR3. The method was immunoSEQ multiplex PCR; TCRdb's version includes in-frame clones alone and lacks a portion of them. The sample yields 80,000 to 100,000 clones, 92% seen once. Source material: blood. The chain employs TRBV19 and TRBJ2-1, with D possibly matching TRBD1 (5 bases). The sequence was collected from a human donor in good health. The donor label of this sample is uncertain. The CDR3 region is CASSIQGENEQFF. The CDR3 region has the DNA TGTGCCAGTAGTATACAGGGTGAGAATGAGCAGTTCTTC.